This is a list of T cell receptor beta chains from one sample in a study of cytomegalovirus exposure and HLA in healthy donors. Profiling relied on immunoSEQ multiplex PCR, and the TCRdb table lists in-frame clones only, not all of them. The data hold about 70,000 clones, with approximately 67% observed a single time. Sequenced input: PBMCs. Every receptor here comes from a man between 25 and 39 years old in good health and CMV-seronegative. Both conserved end residues are part of each CDR3. D genes are given only for firm matches. Size is omitted from some rows. Given values are once, few, many or a class for expanded clones.

>TRBV29-1|NA|TRBJ1-1|NA
TGCAGCGTTCGCCTCCTAACGTTTGAAGCTTTCTTT
CSVRLLTFEAFF
>TRBV7-2|TRBD2|TRBJ2-3|NA
TGTGCCAGCAGAGGGGGGACTAGCGGGGCGGGGATGAGCACAGATACGCAGTATTTT
CASRGGTSGAGMSTDTQYF
>TRBV20-1|NA|TRBJ1-2|once
TGCAGTACCTATACTAACTATGGCTACACCTTC
CSTYTNYGYTF
>TRBV6-5|TRBD1|TRBJ1-2|NA
TGTGCCAGCAGTTACACAGGGGGAGGGGGTGGCTACACCTTC
CASSYTGGGGGYTF
>TRBV4-2|NA|TRBJ1-6|NA
TGTGCCAGCAGCCAAGATCCTCGAGATTCACCCCTCCACTTT
CASSQDPRDSPLHF
>TRBV30|NA|TRBJ1-3|few
TGTGCCTGCCCAGGACAGTACTCTGGAAACACCATATATTTT
CACPGQYSGNTIYF
>TRBV7-2|NA|TRBJ2-5|NA
TGTGCCAGCAGCTTAGCGTTACTAGCCCCAGAGACCCAGTACTTC
CASSLALLAPETQYF
>TRBV7-8|NA|TRBJ1-3|NA
TGTGCCAGCAGCCCGGCATCGGGAGCTGGAAACACCATATATTTT
CASSPASGAGNTIYF
>TRBV9|TRBD1|TRBJ1-5|NA
TGTGCCAGCAGCGATGGGACAGGGTTTCAGCCCCAGCATTTT
CASSDGTGFQPQHF
>TRBV29-1|TRBD1|TRBJ2-7|few
TGCAGCGTTTTGAGACAGGGCTCATCCTACGAGCAGTACTTC
CSVLRQGSSYEQYF
>TRBV7-2|TRBD1|TRBJ2-5|NA
TGTGCCAGCAGTCCGCCTCGACAGGGTGGAGAGACCCAGTACTTC
CASSPPRQGGETQYF
>TRBV10-3|NA|TRBJ1-2|once
TGTGCCATCAGCCCCCTACAGGAGACCTATGGCTACACCTTC
CAISPLQETYGYTF
>TRBV29-1|TRBD2|TRBJ2-5|once
TGCAGCGTTGGTCTCCTAGCGGGGTGGGAGACCCAGTACTTC
CSVGLLAGWETQYF
>TRBV2|TRBD1|TRBJ2-7|few
TGTGCCAGCAGTGAAAGGGGGACAGGGTTCGAGCAGTACTTC
CASSERGTGFEQYF
>TRBV7-8|NA|TRBJ1-2|NA
TGTGCCAGCAGCTTAGCGGGAGGGGACTATGGCTACACCTTC
CASSLAGGDYGYTF
>TRBV28|TRBD1|TRBJ2-7|NA
TGTGCCAGCAGATTGGGGGGTGGGACAGGGCCCTACGAGCAGTACTTC
CASRLGGGTGPYEQYF
>TRBV4-1|NA|TRBJ2-7|NA
TGCGCCAGCAGCCAAGATAGAGGAGGGTTCGAGCAGTACTTC
CASSQDRGGFEQYF
>TRBV28|NA|TRBJ1-2|NA
TGTGCCAGCAGTTCCACAATGGGCACTTATGGCTACACCTTC
CASSSTMGTYGYTF
>TRBV6-1|TRBD2|TRBJ2-7|few
TGTGCCAGCACCGGACTAGCGGGACCCTCCTACGAGCAGTACTTC
CASTGLAGPSYEQYF
>TRBV5-1|NA|TRBJ2-7|few
TGCGCCAGCAGTCCCGCCTACGAGCAGTACTTC
CASSPAYEQYF
>TRBV2|TRBD2|TRBJ2-5|NA
TGTGCCAGCAGGGCCCTAGCGGGGGCCGACGTTGGAGCGACCCAGTACTTC
CASRALAGADVGATQYF
>TRBV4-1|TRBD2|TRBJ2-3|NA
TGCGCCAGCAGCCAACTAGCGGGGGGTGCAGATACGCAGTATTTT
CASSQLAGGADTQYF
>TRBV4-1|TRBD2|TRBJ2-1|once
TGCGCCAGCAGCCAACTAGCGGGGGGAAATAAAATTAGGAATGAGCAGTTCTTC
CASSQLAGGNKIRNEQFF
>TRBV4-1|NA|TRBJ1-6|NA
TGCGCCAGCAGCCACGAGAGCTCCTATAATTCACCCCTCCACTTT
CASSHESSYNSPLHF
>TRBV7-7|NA|TRBJ2-2|NA
TGTGCCAGCAGCCTAACGAACACCGGGGAGCTGTTTTTT
CASSLTNTGELFF
>TRBV5-1|TRBD1|TRBJ1-2|NA
TGCGCCAGCAGCTTATCGACAGGGAACTATGGCTACACCTTC
CASSLSTGNYGYTF
>TRBV19|NA|TRBJ1-5|few
TGTGCCAGTGGCAGGGATAGTAATCAGCCCCAGCATTTT
CASGRDSNQPQHF
>TRBV4-1|NA|TRBJ1-5|NA
TGCGCCAGCAGCCAGGACACGGACACGGACGGCAATCAGCCCCAGCATTTT
CASSQDTDTDGNQPQHF
>TRBV20-1|NA|TRBJ2-7|NA
TGCAGTGCTAGAGGCGCGTCGGAGCAGTACTTC
CSARGASEQYF
>TRBV15|TRBD1|TRBJ2-7|NA
TGTGCTACCCGGGACAGGGGGACCTACGAGCAGTACTTC
CATRDRGTYEQYF
>TRBV2|NA|TRBJ2-2|few
TGTGCCAGCAGTGTTGACACTCCGAACACCGGGGAGCTGTTTTTT
CASSVDTPNTGELFF
>TRBV9|TRBD1|TRBJ2-5|few
TGTGCCAGCAGCAAAACAGGGGCAAAAGGGGAGACCCAGTACTTC
CASSKTGAKGETQYF
>TRBV30|NA|TRBJ1-1|NA
TGTGCCTGGAGGGGCAGGGTAAACACTGAAGCTTTCTTT
CAWRGRVNTEAFF
>TRBV27|TRBD1|TRBJ1-4|few
TGTGCCAGCAGTCGACAGGGGGCCGGGGAAAAACTGTTTTTT
CASSRQGAGEKLFF
>TRBV7-7|TRBD2|TRBJ2-7|NA
TGTGCCAGCAGCCCAGGACTAGGGGCCTACGAGCAGTACTTC
CASSPGLGAYEQYF
>TRBV19|TRBD2|TRBJ2-7|NA
TGTGCCAGTAGTTGGGGGGGGAGCTCCTACGAGCAGTACTTC
CASSWGGSSYEQYF
>TRBV5-6|NA|TRBJ2-7|NA
TGTGCCAGCAGCTTCTTACAGGGTTACGAGCAGTACTTC
CASSFLQGYEQYF
>TRBV19|TRBD1|TRBJ2-7|NA
TGTGCCAGTAGTAATGGACAGGGATCCTACGAGCAGTACTTC
CASSNGQGSYEQYF
>TRBV18|NA|TRBJ2-1|NA
TGTGCCAGCTCACCGCCAGTCCGGTCAGGGCCCAATGAGCAGTTCTTC
CASSPPVRSGPNEQFF
>TRBV7-6|TRBD2|TRBJ2-3|few
TGTGCCAGCAGCCCGCCCGGGACTAGCACTTTGTATTTT
CASSPPGTSTLYF
>TRBV6-5|TRBD1|TRBJ1-1|NA
TGTGCCAGCAGTTACGGGGGACAGATTAACACTGAAGCTTTCTTT
CASSYGGQINTEAFF
>TRBV6-5|TRBD1|TRBJ1-5|NA
TGTGCCAGCAGTTACTCATTCAGGGGGGATCAGCCCCAGCATTTT
CASSYSFRGDQPQHF
>TRBV7-2|NA|TRBJ2-2|NA
TGTGCCAGCAGCTTGGGGGGACTTAGCACCGGGGAGCTGTTTTTT
CASSLGGLSTGELFF
>TRBV7-8|NA|TRBJ2-5|NA
TGTGCCAGCAGCTTCCACAACCAAGAGACCCAGTACTTC
CASSFHNQETQYF
>TRBV6-1|TRBD1|TRBJ2-7|many
TGTGCCAGCAGCGTTGGGGGGACAGGATGGGAGCAGTACTTC
CASSVGGTGWEQYF
>TRBV6-1|NA|TRBJ2-7|few
TGTGCCAGCAGTGAAGACAGGGCATCCATCTACGAGCAGTACTTC
CASSEDRASIYEQYF
>TRBV6-1|TRBD1|TRBJ1-1|once
TGTGCCAGCAGTGGACGGACAGGGAAAGGTACTGAAGCTTTCTTT
CASSGRTGKGTEAFF
>TRBV5-4|NA|TRBJ2-3|NA
TGTGCCAGCAGCTTGACAGGAGATACGCAGTATTTT
CASSLTGDTQYF
>TRBV29-1|TRBD1|TRBJ2-7|NA
TGCAGCGTTGAAGGGACAGGGGGCCCCTACGAGCAGTACTTC
CSVEGTGGPYEQYF
>TRBV9|TRBD2|TRBJ2-5|NA
TGTGCCAGCAGCGTAGATGTCGGGGGGCAAGAGACCCAGTACTTC
CASSVDVGGQETQYF
>TRBV28|NA|TRBJ1-4|NA
TGTGCCAGCAGCTCCCGGGAGGGGGGGCAGGAGGGAAAACTGTTTTTT
CASSSREGGQEGKLFF
>TRBV6-4|NA|TRBJ1-5|NA
TGTGCCAGCAGTGATGAGGAGAATCAGCCCCAGCATTTT
CASSDEENQPQHF
>TRBV2|NA|TRBJ2-3|NA
TGTGCCAGCAGTGTTTTAGTCTCAGATACGCAGTATTTT
CASSVLVSDTQYF
>TRBV7-8|TRBD2|TRBJ2-7|few
TGTGCCAGCAGCCTGCGGGGAGGGACTTACTACGAGCAGTACTTC
CASSLRGGTYYEQYF
>TRBV6-5|NA|TRBJ2-7|NA
TGTGCCAGCAGTTACGCGGGGGCCACCTACGAGCAGTACTTC
CASSYAGATYEQYF